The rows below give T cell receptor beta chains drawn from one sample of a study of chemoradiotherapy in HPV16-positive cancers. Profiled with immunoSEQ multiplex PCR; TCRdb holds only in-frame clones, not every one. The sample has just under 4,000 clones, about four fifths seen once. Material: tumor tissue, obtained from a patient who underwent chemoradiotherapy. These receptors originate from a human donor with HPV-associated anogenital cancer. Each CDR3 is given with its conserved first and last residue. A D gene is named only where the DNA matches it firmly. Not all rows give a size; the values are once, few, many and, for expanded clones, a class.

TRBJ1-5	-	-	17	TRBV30	TGTGCCTGGAGTGATTTTGTGGGGATTGGGGGCAATCAGCCCCAGCATTTT	CAWSDFVGIGGNQPQHF
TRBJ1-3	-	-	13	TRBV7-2	TGTGCCAGCCACCCTGGATCTGGAAACACCATATATTTT	CASHPGSGNTIYF
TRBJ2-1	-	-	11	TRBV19	TGTGCCAGTAGTATAGACCTGGCCTGGTTCTTC	CASSIDLAWFF
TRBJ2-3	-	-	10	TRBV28	TGTGCCAGCGGGCGAGATACGCAGTATTTT	CASGRDTQYF
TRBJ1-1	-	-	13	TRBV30	TGTGCCTGGAGCTGGGGACGGAACACTGAAGCTTTCTTT	CAWSWGRNTEAFF
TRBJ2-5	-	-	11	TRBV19	TGTGCCACCTCTAGGGAGGCGACCCAGTACTTC	CATSREATQYF
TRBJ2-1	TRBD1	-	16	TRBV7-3	TGTGCCAGCAGCCACTCCCGGGACAGGGCCAACAATGAGCAGTTCTTC	CASSHSRDRANNEQFF
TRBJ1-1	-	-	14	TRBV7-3	TGTGCCAGCAGCCCGTCCCCGACGAACACTGAAGCTTTCTTT	CASSPSPTNTEAFF
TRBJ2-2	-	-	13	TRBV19	TGTGCCACCGCAGGGGCGAACACCGGGGAGCTGTTTTTT	CATAGANTGELFF
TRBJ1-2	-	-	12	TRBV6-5	TGTGCCAGCAGCCCCGACAGATTTAGCTACACCTTC	CASSPDRFSYTF
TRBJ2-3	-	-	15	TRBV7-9	TGTGCCAGCAGCTTACTCTCGGGGGTCACAGATACGCAGTATTTT	CASSLLSGVTDTQYF
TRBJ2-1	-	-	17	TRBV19	TGTGCCAGTAGTATTTTACCGCAGACCCCTACCTACAATGAGCAGTTCTTC	CASSILPQTPTYNEQFF
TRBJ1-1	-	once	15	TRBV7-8	TGTGCCAGCAGCTTAGAGGGACCTCCGATGACTGAAGCTTTCTTT	CASSLEGPPMTEAFF
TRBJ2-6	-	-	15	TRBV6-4	TGTGCCAGCAGTGTCACTATGAAAGGGGCCAACGTCCTGACTTTC	CASSVTMKGANVLTF
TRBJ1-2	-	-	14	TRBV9	TGTGCCAGCAGCGTAGATGGTGGGGTCGATGGCTACACCTTC	CASSVDGGVDGYTF
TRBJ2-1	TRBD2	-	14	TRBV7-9	TGTGCCAGCAGCCGACTAGCGGGAGGTCATGAGCAGTTCTTC	CASSRLAGGHEQFF
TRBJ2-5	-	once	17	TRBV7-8	TGTGCCAGCAGCTGGGTGAAGGGGGGGAGTCTCCAAGAGACCCAGTACTTC	CASSWVKGGSLQETQYF
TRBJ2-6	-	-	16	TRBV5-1	TGCGCCAGCAGCTGGGGACAATCCTCTGGGGCCAACGTCCTGACTTTC	CASSWGQSSGANVLTF
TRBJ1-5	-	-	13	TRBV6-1	TGTGCCAGCAGGGGGGGGAAAAATCAGCCCCAGCATTTT	CASRGGKNQPQHF